Shown below are 4 T cell receptor beta chains from a single sample sequenced in a study of CD8 T cells in Susac syndrome. The RNA input was about 0.5 to 1 ug, and it was reverse transcribed with random hexamers. TCRdb recomputed calls from the immunoSEQ multiplex PCR reads with MiXCR, one row per CDR3 protein. The sample gives approximately 180,000 distinct CDR3 sequences, under 97% of which show up once; approximately 0.088% is in the top ten. Source material: CD4+ T cells from PBMCs. The receptors derive from a human donor with multiple sclerosis.

V is TRBV13 and J is TRBJ2-7, with 8 nucleotides matching TRBD1. From germline, CDR1 is PRHDT and CDR2 FYEKMQ (reference sequence). There are 15 residues in the CDR3. Trimming at V came to 5 bases and at J to 1 base, leaving 7 bases not matched to a gene. This chain's CDR3 is CASSPGRDRSYEQYF. CDR3 in DNA: TGTGCCAGCAGCCCGGGCCGGGACAGGTCCTACGAGCAGTACTTC.

The genes are TRBV12-3 or TRBV12-4 and TRBJ1-6, with D hard to call. The CDR3 covers 16 residues. V was trimmed by 5 bases and J by 0 bases, leaving 11 bases between them. In DNA, the CDR3 is TGTGCCAGCAGTCTTGGAGGGAGCTCCTATAATTCACCCCTCCACTTT. It yields the protein CASSLGGSSYNSPLHF.

The V and J genes are TRBV7-9 and TRBJ2-3, with 9 positions matching TRBD2. Germline V CDR1 and CDR2: SEHNR, FQNEAQ (reference sequence). CDR3 length: 16 residues. V lost 5 bases, J lost 3 bases, and 9 bases stayed unmatched. CDR3 sequence: CASSRAGGPLTDTQYF. DNA of the CDR3: TGTGCCAGCAGCAGGGCGGGGGGGCCGTTAACAGATACGCAGTATTTT.

The rearrangement joins TRBV4-1 to TRBJ1-5, with D possibly being TRBD1 (5 bases). This CDR3 spans 16 amino acids. V was pared by 8 bases and J by 0 bases, with 17 bases between. The germline CDR1 and CDR2 sequences are MGHRA and YSYEKL. CDR3 in DNA: TGCGCCAGCCGCCTGAGGGCGGGGGATAGCAATCAGCCCCAGCATTTT. It is translated as CASRLRAGDSNQPQHF.